One sample yielded the 6 T cell receptor beta chains listed below, sequenced in a study of cytomegalovirus exposure and HLA in healthy donors. The PCR contained 60 Vbeta and 13 Jbeta primers. Some clones are missing from TCRdb's copy, which holds only in-frame ones; the method was immunoSEQ multiplex PCR. The table shows 120,000 or so clones, with roughly 82% occurring only once. Sequenced material: PBMCs. The receptor set was obtained from a middle-aged woman in good health and CMV-seropositive.

Details on this clone: One junction end disagrees with the germline gene, perhaps due to a read error. The genes are TRBV6-1 and TRBJ1-2; D gene ambiguous. Germline CDR1 is MNHNS and CDR2 is SASEGT. The length of the CDR3 is 13 residues. In nucleotides, the CDR3 is TGTGCCGGCAGTGAAGCGAGGAGCTATGGCTACACCTTC. Translating it yields CAGSEARSYGYTF.

The rearrangement links TRBV29-1 to TRBJ2-2; 9 bases are a match to TRBD1. The CDR3 sequence is 14 residues long. V was pared by 6 bases and J by 3 bases, with 5 bases of the junction left unmatched. Germline lookup yields CDR1 SQVTM and CDR2 ANQGSEA. CDR3: CSVWTGEDTGELFF. Here the CDR3 DNA reads TGCAGCGTATGGACAGGGGAGGACACCGGGGAGCTGTTTTTT.

V gene TRBV18 combines with J gene TRBJ2-7; 7 nucleotides line up with TRBD1. Unmatched junction bases numbered 3, after V lost 2 bases and J lost 2 bases. From germline, CDR1 is KGHSH and CDR2 LQKENI. CDR3 size: 14 residues. The CDR3 sequence: CASSPGTATYEQYF. The CDR3 region has the DNA TGTGCCAGCTCACCAGGGACAGCGACCTACGAGCAGTACTTC.

J is TRBJ1-6 and V is TRBV6-5; D is possibly TRBD1 (5 bases). Germline values: CDR1 MNHEY, CDR2 SVGAGI. Trimming removed 2 bases at V and 9 bases at J, with 11 bases between. This CDR3 region has 14 residues. The CDR3 DNA reads as TGTGCCAGCAGTTACGTTGGGGCGTCTTCACCCCTCCACTTT. The encoded protein is CASSYVGASSPLHF.

As to this clone: One junction end disagrees with the germline gene, perhaps due to a read error. The chain is built from TRBV6-5 and TRBJ2-7; 8 bases match TRBD1. CDR3 length: 16 residues. The germline gives CDR1 MNHEY, CDR2 SVGAGI. The CDR3 DNA follows: TGTGCCAGCAGTTCCCAACGGGACAGGCTAACCTACGAGCGGTACTTC. It encodes CASSSQRDRLTYERYF.

The rearrangement uses TRBV5-1 and TRBJ2-3; 13 bases are a match to TRBD2. Germline trimming cut 3 bases from V and 5 bases from J; bases unmatched to any gene: 3. The CDR3 loop spans 15 amino acids. Germline assignment: CDR1 SGHRS and CDR2 YFSETQ. The CDR3 DNA sequence: TGCGCCAGCAGCTGGGGACTAGCGGGAATAGATACGCAGTATTTT. It codes for CASSWGLAGIDTQYF.